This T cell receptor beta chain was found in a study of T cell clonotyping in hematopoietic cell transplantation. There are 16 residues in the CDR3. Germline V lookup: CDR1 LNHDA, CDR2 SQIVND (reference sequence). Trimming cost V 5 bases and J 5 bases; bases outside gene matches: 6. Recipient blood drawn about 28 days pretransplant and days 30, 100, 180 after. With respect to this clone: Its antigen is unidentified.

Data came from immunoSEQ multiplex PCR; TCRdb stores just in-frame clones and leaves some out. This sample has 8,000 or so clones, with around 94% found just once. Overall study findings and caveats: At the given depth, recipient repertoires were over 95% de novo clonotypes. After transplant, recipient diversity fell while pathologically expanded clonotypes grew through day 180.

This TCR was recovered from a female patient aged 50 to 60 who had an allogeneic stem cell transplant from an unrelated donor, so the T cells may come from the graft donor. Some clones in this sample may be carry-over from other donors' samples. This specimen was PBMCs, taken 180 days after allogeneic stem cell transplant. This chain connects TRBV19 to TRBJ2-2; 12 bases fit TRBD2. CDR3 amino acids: CASSPGLAGMTGELFF. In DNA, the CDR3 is TGTGCCAGTAGTCCCGGACTAGCGGGGATGACCGGGGAGCTGTTTTTT.